A selection of T cell receptor beta chains follows, all from one sample in a study of T cell repertoires in cytomegalovirus infection. From the reads, TCRdb called clonotypes with MiXCR, one entry per CDR3 protein. The table lists approximately 260,000 distinct CDR3 sequences, about 20% of them singletons. Antigen specificity for these receptors is unknown. Sequencing was performed on cultured PBMCs, taken from culture after CMV antigen stimulation. The receptors shown here come from a human donor in good health (CMV status not recorded). Some clones in this sample may be carry-over from other donors' samples. CDR3s include the opening cysteine and the closing phenylalanine or tryptophan. D genes are given only for firm matches. Not every row has a clone size; where given, it reads once, few, many or a size class.

>TRBD1|-|TRBV9|TRBJ2-1
TGTGCCAGCAGCGTCCGGGACAGCTCCTACAATGAGCAGTTCTTC
CASSVRDSSYNEQFF
>TRBD2|few|TRBV7-2|TRBJ2-1
TGTGCCAGCAGCTTGGGGGGGACTAGCGGGAGGTACAATGAGCAGTTCTTC
CASSLGGTSGRYNEQFF
>-|many|TRBV7-2|TRBJ2-3
TGTGCCAGCGGTCCTTCGGCCACAGATACGCAGTATTTT
CASGPSATDTQYF
>TRBD1|-|TRBV18|TRBJ2-7
TGTGCCAGCTCACCCAAGGACAGGGGGGACAACGAGCAGTACTTC
CASSPKDRGDNEQYF
>-|many|TRBV7-2|TRBJ2-5
TGTGCCAGCAGCCCCCTCGGATCACAAGAGACCCAGTACTTC
CASSPLGSQETQYF
>-|-|TRBV11-2|TRBJ1-2
TGTGCCAGCAGCTTAGCTGCGGGAGGCTACACCTTC
CASSLAAGGYTF
>-|few|TRBV12-3/TRBV12-4|TRBJ2-1
TGTGCCAGCAGCCTAAGGGGCTCCCGCAGGGATAATGAGCAGTTCTTC
CASSLRGSRRDNEQFF
>-|-|TRBV2|TRBJ1-4
TGTGCCAGCAGTGAAGAAAGGACAACTAATGAAAAACTGTTTTTT
CASSEERTTNEKLFF
>TRBD2|many|TRBV20-1|TRBJ2-3
TGCAGTGCTATTGGGACTAGCAGAGCTTACACAGATACGCAGTATTTT
CSAIGTSRAYTDTQYF
>-|-|TRBV10-3|TRBJ2-7
TGTGCCATCAGTGAACTAGGGGACGGAGACTACGAGCAGTACTTC
CAISELGDGDYEQYF
>TRBD2|many|TRBV7-2|TRBJ2-7
TGTGCCAGCAGCTCTTGGGCGGGACGAGTTGATAGCGGGAGCTCCTACGAGCAGTACTTC
CASSSWAGRVDSGSSYEQYF
>TRBD2|few|TRBV25-1|TRBJ2-7
TGTGCCAGCAGTGAATATGGACTAGCGGGAGGCGAGCAGTACTTC
CASSEYGLAGGEQYF
>-|-|TRBV20-1|TRBJ1-5
TGCAGTGCTAGAGATCGGGCGGGGGGGGGACAGCCCCAGCATTTT
CSARDRAGGGQPQHF
>TRBD2|few|TRBV6-2/TRBV6-3|TRBJ2-1
TGTGCCACGGAGCGGGAGGCCTACAATGAGCAGTTCTTC
CATEREAYNEQFF
>-|few|TRBV6-2/TRBV6-3|TRBJ1-5
TGTGCCAGCAAGGGGCATTGGATGTCCAATCAGCCCCAGCATTTT
CASKGHWMSNQPQHF
>-|-|TRBV6-2/TRBV6-3|TRBJ1-1
TGTGCCAGCAATCAAAAGGGCACTGAAGCTTTCTTT
CASNQKGTEAFF
>-|few|TRBV12-3/TRBV12-4|TRBJ2-7
TGTGCCAGCAGTACGGTCTACGAGCAGTACTTC
CASSTVYEQYF
>TRBD1|many|TRBV7-2|TRBJ2-7
TGTGCCAGCAGCAGCGTCCGGGACAGCTCCTACGAGCAGTACTTC
CASSSVRDSSYEQYF
>TRBD1|few|TRBV12-3/TRBV12-4|TRBJ2-1
TGTGCCAGCAGCCCCCTCACAGGGGGGGAGCAGTTCTTC
CASSPLTGGEQFF
>-|-|TRBV12-5|TRBJ2-1
TGTGCTAGTGGCCCCGACAGAAATTTATACAATGAGCAGTTCTTC
CASGPDRNLYNEQFF
>-|many|TRBV7-9|TRBJ2-7
TGTGCCAGCAGCATGGGGGGTGTCTTCACCTACGAGCAGTACTTC
CASSMGGVFTYEQYF
>-|-|TRBV2|TRBJ2-5
TGTGCCAGCAGTGTCGGCGGAAAGGAGACCCAGTACTTC
CASSVGGKETQYF
>-|-|TRBV28|TRBJ2-7
TGTGCCAGCGCGCCCCTTGGCGGGGAGCAGTACTTC
CASAPLGGEQYF
>-|-|TRBV5-6|TRBJ1-2
TGTGCCAGCAGCCTCCTACAATCGACAGCGGCCTATGGCTACACCTTC
CASSLLQSTAAYGYTF
>TRBD2|-|TRBV24-1|TRBJ2-1
TGTGCCACCAGTGTTAGCGGGCAGCAGTTCTTC
CATSVSGQQFF
>TRBD2|-|TRBV5-1|TRBJ2-1
TGCGCCAGCAGCTTGGTGGGCGGGAGGGTAGATGAGCAGTTCTTC
CASSLVGGRVDEQFF
>-|-|TRBV20-1|TRBJ2-7
TGCAGTGCCGCGAGGGACCCAACCTACGAGCAGTACTTC
CSAARDPTYEQYF
>-|many|TRBV6-1|TRBJ1-1
TGTGCCAGCAGTGACGGTGCGGGAGCGGCTGAAGCTTTCTTT
CASSDGAGAAEAFF
>TRBD1|-|TRBV27|TRBJ2-7
TGTGCCAGCAGTTCTAGGGGGACAGGGTATAGATTGTACGAGCAGTACTTC
CASSSRGTGYRLYEQYF
>TRBD2|few|TRBV14|TRBJ2-3
TGTGCCAGCAGCCAAGATCACCCCCGACTAGCGGTTACAGATACGCAGTATTTT
CASSQDHPRLAVTDTQYF
>-|-|TRBV7-2|TRBJ2-2
TGTGCCAGCAGCTACCTCGGAGGGGCCGGCACCGGGGAGCTGTTTTTT
CASSYLGGAGTGELFF
>-|many|TRBV6-2/TRBV6-3|TRBJ1-1
TGTGCCAGCAGTTACCCGGGTAGGGGAGGATGGAGAACTGAAGCTTTCTTT
CASSYPGRGGWRTEAFF
>-|-|TRBV27|TRBJ2-1
TGTGCCAGCAAATCCCCACTCTACAATGAGCAGTTCTTC
CASKSPLYNEQFF
>-|many|TRBV7-9|TRBJ1-1
TGTGCCAGCAGCCCTGGGACGTTCGCGGGTGGCACTGAAGCTTTCTTT
CASSPGTFAGGTEAFF
>TRBD2|-|TRBV4-1|TRBJ2-7
TGCGCCAGCAGCCGAGAGACTAGCGGGATAGGGGAGCAGTACTTC
CASSRETSGIGEQYF
>-|few|TRBV20-1|TRBJ2-7
TGCAGTGCAGAAGGGCAGGGGGGATCCTACGAGCAGTACTTC
CSAEGQGGSYEQYF
>-|few|TRBV6-6|TRBJ2-1
TGTGCCAGCAGTTACTCGGGTCAGACCTACAATGAGCAGTTCTTC
CASSYSGQTYNEQFF
>TRBD1|-|TRBV28|TRBJ1-6
TGTGCCAGCGACAGGGTTTTAGGTTCACCCCTCCACTTT
CASDRVLGSPLHF
>TRBD2|few|TRBV4-3|TRBJ2-1
TGCGCCAGCAGCCAAGATAGCGGGAGGGCCGGGCAGTTCTTC
CASSQDSGRAGQFF
>-|many|TRBV7-2|TRBJ1-1
TGTGCCAGCAGCCCCTGGGGGGTGCGGGGCACTGAAGCTTTCTTT
CASSPWGVRGTEAFF
>-|-|TRBV2|TRBJ2-2
TGTGCCAGCAGTAATACGGACGGGCCCGGGGAGCTGTTTTTT
CASSNTDGPGELFF
>-|many|TRBV6-5|TRBJ2-3
TGTGCCAGCAGTTACTCGCGGTTAAGTGGAGATACGCAGTATTTT
CASSYSRLSGDTQYF
>TRBD1|-|TRBV6-2/TRBV6-3|TRBJ1-2
TGTGCCAGCAGACCCGGGACAGGGGCTAACTATGGCTACACCTTC
CASRPGTGANYGYTF
>-|many|TRBV7-2|TRBJ1-1
TGTGCCAGCAGCTCCCAGTCGGGTGGGGTGGTGAACACTGAAGCTTTCTTT
CASSSQSGGVVNTEAFF
>-|once|TRBV28|TRBJ1-2
TGTGCCAGCAAGGAGTTTGGGCGGGGTAATCATGGCTACACCTTC
CASKEFGRGNHGYTF
>-|many|TRBV28|TRBJ2-3
TGTGCCAGCAGAGGACCGGGGAAAGATACGCAGTATTTT
CASRGPGKDTQYF
>-|-|TRBV7-9|TRBJ1-2
TGTGCCAGCAGTCCGGGACCGCAACGAGGAGGCTACACCTTC
CASSPGPQRGGYTF
>-|few|TRBV6-2/TRBV6-3|TRBJ2-2
TGTGCCAGCAGACGCCCCTTAGGGGGGGACACCGGGGAGCTGTTTTTT
CASRRPLGGDTGELFF